Presented here are 32 T cell receptor beta chains from one specimen sequenced in a study of T cell repertoires in cytomegalovirus infection. These receptors lack a known antigen. TCRdb processed the reads anew with MiXCR; each CDR3 protein has one entry. The table records 700,000 to 950,000 distinct CDR3 sequences, 30% to 35% of them present only once. Sequencing was performed on cultured CD8+ T cells from PBMCs, taken from culture after CMV antigen stimulation. These receptors were collected from a human donor in good health (CMV status not recorded). Some clones in this sample may be carry-over from other donors' samples.

This clonotype turned up a few times. V usage is TRBV20-1 and J usage is TRBJ2-4; possible D gene TRBD2, 7 bases. Per the germline V gene, CDR1 is DFQATT and CDR2 is SNEGSKA (reference sequence). This CDR3 region has 14 residues. The V and J ends lost 1 base and 2 bases respectively, with 9 bases between them. CDR3 amino acids: CSARGGGSKNIQYF. The CDR3, as DNA: TGCAGTGCTAGAGGGGGGGGCTCCAAAAACATTCAGTACTTC.

This clonotype came up a few times. The J gene is TRBJ2-1, the V gene TRBV19; D ambiguous. Germline lookup yields CDR1 LNHDA and CDR2 SQIVND (reference sequence). Trimming took off 5 bases at V and 8 bases at J, with 16 bases between the two ends. The CDR3 contains 14 residues. CDR3 coding DNA: TGTGCCAGTAGTTTGGGCAGCCTATCGGATGAGCAGTTCTTC. Translation: CASSLGSLSDEQFF.

This clonotype was counted a few times. This chain uses TRBV6-2 or TRBV6-3 with TRBJ1-2; D gene ambiguous. The V gene lost 6 bases and the J gene lost 7 bases, with 21 bases spanning the gap. The CDR3 runs to 15 residues. The germline CDR1 and CDR2 sequences are MNHEY and SVGEGT. Here the CDR3 reads CASRTLQGRQPGYTF. The CDR3 DNA reads TGTGCCAGCAGAACCCTCCAAGGACGTCAGCCTGGCTACACCTTC.

This clonotype was counted a few times. V usage is TRBV27 and J usage is TRBJ1-4; 7 bases match TRBD1. The CDR3 totals 15 residues. From germline, CDR1 is MNHEY and CDR2 SMNVEV (reference sequence). V lost 5 bases and J lost 1; bases outside the gene matches: 4. CDR3 region: CASSDRVLTNEKLFF. CDR3 sequence (DNA): TGTGCCAGCAGTGACAGGGTATTAACTAATGAAAAACTGTTTTTT. Full variable domain (outside the CDR3, taken from reference TRBV27 and TRBJ1-4): EAQVTQNPRYLITVTGKKLTVTCSQNMNHEYMSWYRQDPGLGLRQIYYSMNVEVTDKGDVPEGYKVSRKEKRNFPLILESPSPNQTSLYFCASSDRVLTNEKLFFGSGTQLSVL.

As regards this clonotype: Because it lacks the conserved phenylalanine or tryptophan at the end, this CDR3 is likely a read error. This sequence joins TRBV14 and TRBJ1-2; D possibly corresponds to TRBD1 (6 bases). V dropped 3 bases and J dropped 4 bases, with 9 bases sitting between them. From germline, CDR1 is SGHDN and CDR2 FVKESK. The CDR3 runs to 13 residues. CDR3 DNA: TGTGCCAGCAGCCACGACAGGCGCTATGGCTACACCGTC. Amino acid sequence: CASSHDRRYGYTV.

This clonotype was counted only a few times. V usage is TRBV10-3 and J usage is TRBJ2-5; D unclear. Between the trimmed V and J ends, which lost 8 bases and 5 bases, there was a span of 9 bases. The CDR3 is 11 residues long. Germline CDR1 and CDR2: ENHRY and SYGVKD. The CDR3 sequence is CAILVGETQYF. The CDR3 region has the DNA TGTGCCATCTTGGTAGGGGAGACCCAGTACTTC.

The rearrangement links TRBV2 to TRBJ1-2; D is possibly TRBD1 (5 bases). CDR3 size: 13 residues. Trimming cost V 2 bases and J 7 bases, with 11 bases left between them. CDR1 and CDR2 (germline): SNHLY, FYNNEI. The CDR3 sequence: CASSETRAFGYTF. The DNA of the CDR3 is TGTGCCAGCAGTGAAACCAGGGCGTTTGGCTACACCTTC. Full variable domain (rest looked up from reference TRBV2 and TRBJ1-2): EPEVTQTPSHQVTQMGQEVILRCVPISNHLYFYWYRQILGQKVEFLVSFYNNEISEKSEIFDDQFSVERPDGSNFTLKIRSTKLEDSAMYFCASSETRAFGYTFGSGTRLTVV.

This clonotype was seen only a few times. V gene TRBV7-2 combines with J gene TRBJ1-1, with 8 bases fitting TRBD1. The CDR3 extends over 16 amino acids. CDR1 SGHTA and CDR2 FQGNSA come from the germline V gene. Germline trimming cut 5 bases from V and 2 bases from J; bases unmatched to any gene: 10. CDR3: CASSPSRGQVNTEAFF. DNA for the CDR3: TGTGCCAGCAGCCCCAGCCGGGGACAGGTAAACACTGAAGCTTTCTTT. Full variable domain (remainder filled in from reference TRBV7-2 and TRBJ1-1): GAGVSQSPSNKVTEKGKDVELRCDPISGHTALYWYRQSLGQGLEFLIYFQGNSAPDKSGLPSDRFSAERTGGSVSTLTIQRTQQEDSAVYLCASSPSRGQVNTEAFFGQGTRLTVV.

This clonotype was detected a few times. This chain links TRBV7-9 with TRBJ2-7, with D perhaps TRBD1 or TRBD2 (6 bases each). The CDR3 consists of 13 residues. CDR1 and CDR2 from the germline V gene are SEHNR and FQNEAQ (reference sequence). Trimming left V 5 bases short and J 4 bases short, with 12 bases between. In DNA form, the CDR3 reads TGTGCCAGCAGCCCGAGGGGGGTGTACGAGCAGTACGTC. Translating it yields CASSPRGVYEQYV.

This clonotype was seen a single time. This rearrangement joins TRBV2 to TRBJ1-1; the D is unclear. The germline V gene has CDR1 SNHLY and CDR2 FYNNEI. Trimming cost V 0 bases and J 8 bases, with 10 bases left between them. The CDR3 sequence is 13 residues long. The CDR3 DNA is TGTGCCAGCAGTGAAGCGCGACTCAAAGAAGCTTTCTTT. Its protein product is CASSEARLKEAFF.

This clonotype occurred a few times. V and J are TRBV6-2 or TRBV6-3 and TRBJ1-2; D remains unclear. The CDR3 extends over 16 amino acids. Deletions cut 0 bases from V and 8 bases from J, with 19 bases between. The germline CDR1 and CDR2 sequences are MNHEY and SVGEGT. The CDR3 DNA reads as TGTGCCAGCAGTTACTCGGTTACGGAAGGTGAAGGAGGCTACACCTTC. Residues: CASSYSVTEGEGGYTF.

In this sample, this clonotype turned up a few times. This chain uses TRBV6-6 with TRBJ2-4, with 7 bases fitting TRBD1. Trimming cost V 2 bases and J 0 bases; bases outside gene matches: 10. Germline V lookup: CDR1 MNHNY, CDR2 SVGAGI (reference sequence). The CDR3 extends over 18 amino acids. CDR3 loop: CASSYPPGQALAKNIQYF. DNA of the CDR3: TGTGCCAGCAGTTACCCCCCCGGACAGGCCCTAGCCAAAAACATTCAGTACTTC.

V is TRBV6-5 and J is TRBJ1-1; TRBD1 matches at 8 bases. CDR1 and CDR2 (germline): MNHEY, SVGAGI. The CDR3 consists of 13 residues. V gave up 3 bases and J gave up 8 bases; unmatched junction bases: 5. The CDR3 reads CASSYSGGREAFF. Here the CDR3 DNA reads TGTGCCAGCAGTTATTCAGGGGGCCGGGAAGCTTTCTTT.

V is TRBV15 and J is TRBJ2-5; tentative D call: TRBD1 (5 bases). CDR3 size: 16 residues. V was shortened by 4 bases and J by 5 bases, with 20 bases between the two germline ends. Germline-derived CDR1 and CDR2 are LNHNV and YYDKDF (reference sequence). The DNA of the CDR3 is TGTGCCACCAGCACTCCCGAGGAAGGGGTTGGTGAGACCCAGTACTTC. Translating gives CATSTPEEGVGETQYF. The variable domain in full, with the rest retrieved from reference TRBV15 and TRBJ2-5, is DAMVIQNPRYQVTQFGKPVTLSCSQTLNHNVMYWYQQKSSQAPKLLFHYYDKDFNNEADTPDNFQSRRPNTSFCFLDIRSPGLGDTAMYLCATSTPEEGVGETQYFGPGTRLLVL.

This clonotype was picked up many times. This rearrangement joins TRBV6-5 to TRBJ1-6, with D perhaps TRBD1 (5 bases). V lost 5 bases and J 9 bases, leaving 23 bases between the germline ends. Germline CDR1 MNHEY, CDR2 SVGAGI. The CDR3 has 17 amino acids. DNA for the CDR3: TGTGCCAGCAGTACAGGAGATCCCGGCATAATACTTTCACCCCTCCACTTT. Translating it yields CASSTGDPGIILSPLHF.

The genes are TRBV7-9 and TRBJ2-7; TRBD1 matches at 10 bases. This CDR3 has 15 amino acids. Per the germline V gene, CDR1 is SEHNR and CDR2 is FQNEAQ (reference sequence). The V gene end was trimmed by 5 bases and the J gene end by 2 bases; junction bases not matched to a gene: 6. In nucleotides, the CDR3 is TGTGCCAGCAGCGAAGGGACAGGGGCAACCTACGAGCAGTACGTC. Translation gives CASSEGTGATYEQYV.

Concerning this clonotype: Germline and junction disagree at one end, which may indicate a read error. V gene TRBV5-1 combines with J gene TRBJ2-3; a weak D match, TRBD2 (5 bases). The CDR3 loop spans 18 amino acids. The V gene's germline CDR1 is SGHRS and CDR2 YFSETQ. CDR3 protein: CVSSLGLAVDLSTDTQYF. In DNA form, the CDR3 reads TGCGTCAGCAGCTTGGGTCTAGCAGTAGACCTGAGCACAGATACGCAGTATTTT.

This clonotype has just one count. The V gene is TRBV24-1, the J gene TRBJ2-5; no clear D gene. Germline CDR1 KGHDR, CDR2 SFDVKD. V lost 0 bases and J 4 bases, leaving 8 bases between the germline ends. The CDR3 is 14 residues long. In DNA form, the CDR3 reads TGTGCCACCAGTGATTTGGGAAGTCCAGAGACCCAGTACTTC. It translates to CATSDLGSPETQYF.

The J gene is TRBJ1-2, the V gene TRBV12-5; no reliable D call. This CDR3 comprises 14 residues. Germline V gives CDR1 LGHNT, CDR2 FRNRAP. With 3 bases removed from V and 5 bases from J, the gap between germline ends came to 13 bases. Here the CDR3 DNA reads TGTGCTAGTGGTTTTGATCTAGCCCAGTATGGCTACACCTTC. This sequence encodes CASGFDLAQYGYTF.

Concerning this clonotype: A read error may be the cause here, since a much bigger clone is one base away. V gene TRBV7-3 combines with J gene TRBJ2-1; 9 bases match TRBD1. V dropped 3 bases and J dropped 2; count of bases not matched to a gene: 2. This CDR3 has 15 amino acids. Per the germline V gene, CDR1 is SGHTA and CDR2 is FQGTGA. CDR3 region: CASSFRDRAYNEQFF. CDR3 DNA sequence: TGTGCCAGCAGCTTCCGGGACAGGGCCTACAATGAGCAGTTCTTC. Filled out from reference TRBV7-3 and TRBJ2-1, the complete variable domain reads GAGVSQTPSNKVTEKGKYVELRCDPISGHTALYWYRQSLGQGPEFLIYFQGTGAADDSGLPNDRFFAVRPEGSVSTLKIQRTERGDSAVYLCASSFRDRAYNEQFFGPGTRLTVL.

The gene calls are TRBV6-5 and TRBJ1-1, with 11 nucleotides matching TRBD1. Germline values: CDR1 MNHEY, CDR2 SVGAGI. Trimming cost V 2 bases and J 4 bases; bases outside gene matches: 15. This CDR3 contains 19 residues. CDR3 in DNA: TGTGCCAGCAGTTACGAAGCCGCCGGGACAGGGGGTTATGGCACTGAAGCTTTCTTT. Amino acid sequence: CASSYEAAGTGGYGTEAFF.

This clonotype was seen at least ten times. The chain is built from TRBV7-2 and TRBJ2-1; 11 bases align to TRBD2. CDR3 length: 17 amino acids. The germline V gene has CDR1 SGHTA and CDR2 FQGNSA. V lost 1 base and J lost 4; bases outside the gene matches: 6. CDR3 nucleotide sequence: TGTGCCAGCAGCTTAGTCCCTAGCGGGGGGCTGTACAATGAGCAGTTCTTC. As protein: CASSLVPSGGLYNEQFF. The variable domain in full, with the rest retrieved from reference TRBV7-2 and TRBJ2-1, is GAGVSQSPSNKVTEKGKDVELRCDPISGHTALYWYRQSLGQGLEFLIYFQGNSAPDKSGLPSDRFSAERTGGSVSTLTIQRTQQEDSAVYLCASSLVPSGGLYNEQFFGPGTRLTVL.

The V call is TRBV7-9, the J call TRBJ2-1; the D is unclear. Trimming removed 8 bases from V and 6 bases from J, with 8 bases in between. Per the germline V gene, CDR1 is SEHNR and CDR2 is FQNEAQ (reference sequence). The CDR3 runs to 11 residues. Here the CDR3 reads CASWGLNEQFF. The CDR3 DNA reads as TGTGCCAGCTGGGGTCTCAATGAGCAGTTCTTC.

This clonotype occurred a few times. V and J are TRBV6-1 and TRBJ2-4; the D is unclear. CDR1 and CDR2 from the germline V gene are MNHNS and SASEGT. The CDR3 spans 15 residues. V was shortened by 2 bases and J by 4 bases, with 12 bases between the two germline ends. The CDR3 reads CASSELGQAKNIQYF. The CDR3 nucleotides are TGTGCCAGCAGTGAACTAGGGCAGGCGAAAAACATTCAGTACTTC.

This clonotype came up a few times. The chain joins TRBV5-5 to TRBJ2-7; 7 bases are shared with TRBD2. This CDR3 contains 14 residues. The V segment lost 1 base and the J segment 2 bases; nucleotides outside the gene matches: 3. Germline-derived CDR1 and CDR2 are SGHKS and YYEKEE (reference sequence). Written as DNA, the CDR3 is TGTGCCAGCAGCTTGCTTGCGGGGGCCTACGAGCAGTACGTC. The encoded protein is CASSLLAGAYEQYV.

This clonotype was counted only a few times. This chain joins TRBV6-5 and TRBJ1-2; D is undetermined. Germline V gene data show CDR1 as MNHEY and CDR2 as SVGAGI. V was shortened by 0 bases and J by 0 bases, with 8 bases between the two germline ends. The CDR3 runs 15 residues. DNA for the CDR3: TGTGCCAGCAGTTACTCGATGTTGGCTAACTATGGCTACACCTTC. This codes for CASSYSMLANYGYTF.

This clonotype has ten or more counts. The J gene is TRBJ2-3, the V gene TRBV7-2, with D unresolved. Germline loops: CDR1 SGHTA, CDR2 FQGNSA. The CDR3 is 17 amino acids. V shed 1 base and J shed 0 bases, with 14 bases lying between them. For the CDR3, the DNA is TGTGCCAGCAGCTTAGTGATAGAGACGCTAAGCACAGATACGCAGTATTTT. This encodes CASSLVIETLSTDTQYF.

This chain joins TRBV28 and TRBJ1-3, with D hard to call. The germline CDR1 and CDR2 sequences are MDHEN and SYDVKM. The CDR3 covers 14 residues. The ends were cut back, 4 bases at V and 0 bases at J, with 7 bases in the middle. CDR3 residues: CASSYEVSGNTIYF. CDR3 sequence (DNA): TGTGCCAGCAGTTATGAAGTCTCTGGAAACACCATATATTTT.

The gene calls are TRBV19 and TRBJ2-3; TRBD2 matches 7 bases. The CDR3 contains 17 residues. Germline loops: CDR1 LNHDA, CDR2 SQIVND (reference sequence). The trim removed 1 base at V and 8 bases at J, leaving 15 bases unmatched. For the CDR3, the DNA is TGTGCCAGTAGTATAGCGGCTAGCGGACTCCTGGGGGGTACGCAGTATTTT. This sequence encodes CASSIAASGLLGGTQYF.

The chain carries TRBV4-3 and TRBJ2-6; D is uncertain. CDR1 and CDR2 (germline): LGHNA, YSLEER. Trimming pared 0 bases from V and 0 bases from J, leaving 9 bases between. CDR3 size: 17 residues. CDR3 in DNA: TGCGCCAGCAGCCAAGATTTCCCGTTCTCTGGGGCCAACGTCCTGACTTTC. This codes for CASSQDFPFSGANVLTF.

J is TRBJ2-3 and V is TRBV4-1; D unresolved. The germline CDR1 and CDR2 sequences are MGHRA and YSYEKL. V was trimmed by 1 base and J by 8 bases, leaving 7 bases between them. The CDR3 totals 12 residues. For the CDR3, the DNA is TGCGCCAGCAGCCAAGTTGTGGGTACGCAGTATTTT. Translating gives CASSQVVGTQYF.

This clonotype was found many times. V gene TRBV7-2 combines with J gene TRBJ2-3; possibly TRBD1 for D (5 bases). Germline CDR1 is SGHTA and CDR2 is FQGNSA. Trimming took 4 bases from V and 6 from J, leaving 14 bases between them. This CDR3 contains 14 residues. The CDR3 DNA follows: TGTGCCAGCAGCTCCCCAGGGTCGGACGATACGCAGTATTTT. Its translation: CASSSPGSDDTQYF.